This passage covers 5 T cell receptor beta chains from one sample sequenced in a study of Ad26.COV2.S vaccination and SARS-CoV-2 variants. Data came from immunoSEQ multiplex PCR; TCRdb stores just in-frame clones and leaves some out. The sample shows around 310,000 clones, around 90% of them seen only once. Regarding treatment: some 20 received Ad26.COV2.S at low or high dose, single or two shots; about 5 received placebo; per-sample allocation not given. Sampling occurred on day 63 after the first vaccine or placebo injection. Material: peripheral blood, obtained in a trial of Ad26.COV2.S vaccine versus placebo. Receptors were obtained from a person aged 18-60 years who received the Ad26.COV2.S COVID-19 vaccine or a placebo.

This rearrangement joins TRBV18 to TRBJ2-1, with 9 bases aligning to TRBD2. Germline loops: CDR1 KGHSH, CDR2 LQKENI. Unmatched junction bases numbered 17, after V lost 0 bases and J lost 5 bases. The CDR3 consists of 20 residues. In nucleotides, the CDR3 is TGTGCCAGCTCACCACCGTTACTAGGGATCGCGGGGGGGACAGACAATGAGCAGTTCTTC. It codes for CASSPPLLGIAGGTDNEQFF. The variable domain in full, with the rest retrieved from reference TRBV18 and TRBJ2-1, is NAGVMQNPRHLVRRRGQEARLRCSPMKGHSHVYWYRQLPEEGLKFMVYLQKENIIDESGMPKERFSAEFPKEGPSILRIQQVVRGDSAAYFCASSPPLLGIAGGTDNEQFFGPGTRLTVL.

The V gene is TRBV5-4, the J gene TRBJ1-1; TRBD1 aligns across 8 bases. In germline, CDR1 is SGHNT, CDR2 YYREEE (reference sequence). Losses at the gene ends were 0 bases for V and 7 bases for J; bases not matched to a gene: 5. The CDR3 is made up of 14 amino acids. DNA of the CDR3: TGTGCCAGCAGCTTGGCTCAGGGGGCTGTTGAAGCTTTCTTT. Translated, it gives CASSLAQGAVEAFF. Filled out from reference TRBV5-4 and TRBJ1-1, the complete variable domain reads ETGVTQSPTHLIKTRGQQVTLRCSSQSGHNTVSWYQQALGQGPQFIFQYYREEENGRGNFPPRFSGLQFPNYSSELNVNALELDDSALYLCASSLAQGAVEAFFGQGTRLTVV.

V and J are TRBV3-1 (or the pseudogene TRBV3-2) and TRBJ2-5; weak D call: TRBD2 (5 bases). The CDR3 loop spans 13 amino acids. Germline CDR1 reads LGHDT; CDR2 reads YNNKEL (reference sequence). V was trimmed by 5 bases and J by 5 bases, leaving 12 bases between them. Here the CDR3 DNA reads TGTGCCAGCAGCACGGGATCCTGGGAGACCCAGTACTTC. Protein product: CASSTGSWETQYF.

This clone appeared once. This chain joins TRBV9 and TRBJ2-7, with D possibly called TRBD1 or TRBD2 (5 bases each). This CDR3 has 15 residues. The germline V gene has CDR1 SGDLS and CDR2 YYNGEE. The ends were cut back, 2 bases at V and 2 bases at J, with 14 bases in the middle. The CDR3 loop reads CASSVLGDGPYEQYF. In nucleotides, the CDR3 is TGTGCCAGCAGCGTGCTTGGGGACGGGCCCTACGAGCAGTACTTC. The full variable domain, completed using reference TRBV9 and TRBJ2-7, is DSGVTQTPKHLITATGQRVTLRCSPRSGDLSVYWYQQSLDQGLQFLIQYYNGEERAKGNILERFSAQQFPDLHSELNLSSLELGDSALYFCASSVLGDGPYEQYFGPGTRLTVT.

The chain combines TRBV14 with TRBJ1-2; 9 nucleotides line up with TRBD1. V trimming: 1 base; J trimming: 2 bases; junction bases outside the gene matches: 8. This CDR3 comprises 17 residues. Germline values: CDR1 SGHDN, CDR2 FVKESK. This CDR3 is CASSQVAVGTGNYGYTF. The CDR3, as DNA: TGTGCCAGCAGCCAAGTTGCGGTGGGGACAGGGAACTATGGCTACACCTTC.